Listed here is a single TCR beta chain. Its antigen target is currently unknown. Base qualities are missing; no much larger clone stands one base away. The data derive from a study of blood T cell repertoires in COVID-19 (TCRdb year 2020). Regarding the complete study: The collaborator samples originated in the United States, Italy and Spain and spanned the acute and convalescent phases of COVID-19. The repertoires were released in a freely available public database meant as a resource for research on the immune response to SARS-CoV-2. Sample metadata almost always included a de-identified subject ID, COVID-19 status, age in years and sex. The dataset comprised deeply sampled blood TCRbeta repertoires from subjects exposed to, actively infected with, or recovered from COVID-19. Samples came from the ongoing ImmuneRACE study (first 160 participants) plus 1,254 subjects from 6 global collaborators. The prospective study material was composed of cDNA or gDNA derived from T cells, B-cell-depleted T cells, or PBMCs. Where available, HLA class I and class II types were obtained from metadata supplied by the sample provider rather than from assay-based typing. What the work shows at the level of the full study, not this receptor alone: The amount of clinical and demographic metadata varied by source and participant and was provided uncurated.

Participants in the prospective study were aged about 18 to 89 years, lived in 20 to 30 United States geographic areas, and enrolled through a virtual design. In the prospective study, participants were assigned to cohorts based on the clinical history participants reported in a screening survey and a study questionnaire. Exposed participants had been in contact with someone with a PCR-confirmed or clinician-diagnosed COVID-19 case within 2 weeks of study entry. In the prospective study, mobile phlebotomists collected whole blood, serum and a nasopharyngeal or oropharyngeal swab from each participant. Additional blood draws and questionnaires over an approximately two-month period could optionally be provided by prospective study participants. Blood samples from the prospective study were shipped frozen or at room temperature prior to DNA extraction. V is clipped by 0 bases and J by 3 bases, and the sequence between their germline boundaries is 5 bases long. Its CDR3 holds 13 amino acids, cysteine through phenylalanine. Left in the record is the CDR3 DNA by itself, 39 bases read in frame from the first base. For CDR1 and CDR2, the germline V gene lists SGHDN and FVKESK.

The immunoSEQ Assay, a bias-controlled multiplex PCR, was used to amplify TCRbeta CDR3 regions from genomic DNA. The source study handled its data this way. Nucleated cell counts per sample were estimated from amplification of reference gene primers within the assay. To quantify the absolute abundance of each unique TCRbeta CDR3 rearrangement, sequence reads were collapsed and filtered. For each sample, productive Simpson clonality was calculated as the square root of Simpson's diversity index across productive rearrangements. The clones in this table, taken by TCRdb from immuneACCESS, are in-frame only. Not every clone is retained; where verified, under half of the shortfall comes from an unresolved V gene, and the cause of the rest is unknown. V and J calls and clone size come straight from that table; D and trimming were deduced from the DNA. For this sample the table gives hundreds of thousands of clones, of which 85% to 90% were detected only once. Together, the top ten hold approximately 16% of the sample.

This TCR came from a man aged 25-45 years who had been exposed to COVID-19. Sequenced input: PBMCs or T cells enriched from blood (not recorded which). The chain is assembled from TRBV14 and TRBJ1-1; the D gene assignment is ambiguous. CDR3 sequence: CASSQEYDTEAFF. The DNA is as follows: TGTGCCAGCAGCCAAGAATATGACACTGAAGCTTTCTTT.